This paragraph covers one T cell receptor (beta chain) sequence. This record belongs to a study of blood T cell repertoires in COVID-19. Overall study: Some COVID-19 samples were acute and others convalescent; all came from the United States, Italy and Spain.

Some clones are missing from TCRdb's copy, which holds only in-frame ones; the method was immunoSEQ multiplex PCR. This sample carries some 45,000 clones, about 88% of them seen once, and the ten largest clones take just under 2.5%. This CDR3 is built from 15 residues. Germline V gene data show CDR1 as LNHDA and CDR2 as SQIVND (reference sequence). V gave up 3 bases and J gave up 9 bases; unmatched junction bases: 7. The specimen was peripheral blood. The TCR was taken from a human donor in a cohort sampled during active COVID-19. The chain is built from TRBV19 and TRBJ2-1; 11 positions agree with TRBD2. CDR3 residues: CASSIGSGGAAEQFF. CDR3 nucleotides: TGTGCCAGTAGTATCGGTAGCGGGGGGGCGGCTGAGCAGTTCTTC.